This paragraph reports one T cell receptor (beta chain). The entry originates in a study of preoperative IRX-2 immunotherapy in early breast cancer. Documented treatment: preoperative locoregional IRX-2 cytokine immunotherapy. This phase Ib study tested locoregional IRX-2 cytokine immunotherapy given before surgery. Germline CDR1 and CDR2: KGHSH and LQKENI. The CDR3 spans 14 residues. The V end lost 2 bases, the J end lost 5 bases, and 12 bases lay between the germline ends. The method was immunoSEQ multiplex PCR; TCRdb's version includes in-frame clones alone and lacks a portion of them. Of more than 10,000 clones in the sample, roughly 91% were seen once.

Sample collection occurred from a patient treated with IRX-2 immunotherapy. This receptor was obtained from a human donor with breast cancer. The chain links TRBV18 to TRBJ1-2; tentatively, D is TRBD1 (5 bases). The CDR3 DNA is TGTGCCAGCTCACCAAAGACAGAGATATATGGCTACACCTTC. It encodes CASSPKTEIYGYTF.